The present T cell receptor beta chain was sequenced within a study of T cells in Graves' hyperthyroidism and ophthalmopathy. At the level of the study: Blood from the periphery was taken at initial diagnosis, before any treatment. Findings and limits, study-wide: Before onset, by a median of around 6.1 months, the model predicted ophthalmopathy. The authors' 13 V-J model separated ophthalmopathy from stable hyperthyroidism. Researchers found most expanded thyroid clonotypes above 0.001 in blood as well.

The CDR3 regions of TCR beta were amplified from RNA transcripts. The TCR CDR3 was amplified in a first-round RT-PCR using the HTBI primer set. One entry per CDR3 protein, called by TCRdb with MiXCR from the multiplex PCR reads. Of approximately 410,000 distinct CDR3 sequences listed, roughly an eighth are singletons. V lost 6 bases and J lost 2, with 17 bases in between. CDR1 is MNHNS and CDR2 is SASEGT in the germline V gene. This CDR3 has 16 residues. Concerning this clonotype itself: Its antigen is still unknown.

The sample taken for sequencing was blood. The chain uses TRBV6-1 and TRBJ2-1; D is possibly TRBD2 (6 bases). The receptor comes from a woman between 18 and 29 years old with Graves' hyperthyroidism. CDR3 amino acids: CASRELLAGTYNEQFF. The CDR3 region has the DNA TGTGCCAGCAGGGAGCTATTGGCGGGGACCTACAATGAGCAGTTCTTC.